What follows are 31 T cell receptor beta chains derived from one specimen sequenced in a study of T cell responses to AZD1222 COVID-19 vaccine. Sequencing used immunoSEQ multiplex PCR; TCRdb keeps in-frame clones, though not all of them. This table has 150,000 to 200,000 clones, around nine tenths appearing once. The material sequenced was peripheral blood, taken 28 days after the second AZD1222 dose. The origin of the receptors is an adult who received the AZD1222 COVID-19 vaccine.

This clone was seen a single time. The chain joins TRBV7-3 to TRBJ2-1; 7 positions agree with TRBD1. J was trimmed by 0 bases and V by 4 bases; bases with no gene match: 3. CDR1 and CDR2 (germline): SGHTA, FQGTGA. The CDR3 is 15 amino acids. CDR3 residues: CASSSGQSSYNEQFF. CDR3 coding DNA: TGTGCCAGCAGCTCGGGACAGAGCTCCTACAATGAGCAGTTCTTC.

This chain joins TRBV5-1 and TRBJ1-6, with D unclear. Trimming cost V 0 bases and J 9 bases, with 13 bases left between them. The CDR3 is 15 residues long. CDR1 SGHRS and CDR2 YFSETQ come from the germline V gene. CDR3 loop: CASSLEDPRASPLHF. The CDR3 DNA sequence: TGCGCCAGCAGCTTGGAGGACCCCCGGGCTTCACCCCTCCACTTT.

The genes are TRBV6-5 and TRBJ1-2; the D is unclear. V was clipped by 0 bases and J by 1 base, with 9 bases between them. Germline CDR1 is MNHEY and CDR2 is SVGAGI. The CDR3 length is 15 residues. The CDR3: CASSYSLLGNYGYTF. The CDR3 DNA is TGTGCCAGCAGTTACTCCTTACTTGGTAACTATGGCTACACCTTC.

J is TRBJ1-5 and V is TRBV28, with D hard to call. Deletions cut 6 bases from V and 4 bases from J, with 16 bases between. CDR1 and CDR2 (germline): MDHEN, SYDVKM. This CDR3 comprises 15 residues. The CDR3 spells CASRPEGRGNQPQHF. The CDR3 coding sequence is TGTGCCAGCAGGCCCGAGGGCCGAGGGAATCAGCCCCAGCATTTT.

The chain recombines TRBV3-1 (or the pseudogene TRBV3-2) with TRBJ2-1; 8 positions match TRBD2. The CDR3 spans 16 residues. V was pared by 4 bases and J by 3 bases, with 8 bases of the junction left unmatched. The germline V gene encodes CDR1 LGHDT and CDR2 YNNKEL (reference sequence). CDR3 in DNA: TGTGCCAGCAGCCGAACCGGGACTAGAATCTACAATGAGCAGTTCTTC. Protein product: CASSRTGTRIYNEQFF.

This chain uses TRBV7-8 with TRBJ2-3, with D maybe TRBD2 (7 bases). The CDR3 totals 12 residues. Per germline, CDR1 SGHVS and CDR2 FQNEAQ. V was trimmed by 5 bases and J by 10 bases, leaving 13 bases between them. In DNA, the CDR3 is TGTGCCAGCAGCCTTGGGGGGGCTGCGCAGTATTTT. This codes for CASSLGGAAQYF.

This sequence joins TRBV7-9 and TRBJ1-6; D remains unclear. This CDR3 region has 12 residues. Germline V gives CDR1 SEHNR, CDR2 FQNEAQ (reference sequence). V gave up 2 bases and J gave up 7 bases, with 3 bases separating them. The CDR3 coding sequence is TGTGCCAGCAGCTTACCCAATTCACCCCTCCACTTT. It is translated as CASSLPNSPLHF.

This chain links TRBV7-2 with TRBJ2-5; TRBD2 matches 7 bases. The germline CDR1 and CDR2 sequences are SGHTA and FQGNSA. The length of the CDR3 is 15 residues. The ends lost 5 bases at V and 0 bases at J; junction bases unmatched: 6. Written as DNA, the CDR3 is TGTGCCAGCAGCATAGGGGACTACCACCAAGAGACCCAGTACTTC. The encoded protein is CASSIGDYHQETQYF.

The chain is built from TRBV27 and TRBJ2-3; tentative D call: TRBD2 (5 bases). V lost 4 bases to trimming and J lost 4 bases, with 15 bases between them. This CDR3 has 15 amino acids. CDR1 is MNHEY, CDR2 SMNVEV, per germline (reference sequence). CDR3 protein: CASSSRLAGPDTQYF. In DNA, the CDR3 is TGTGCCAGCAGTTCCCGGCTAGCAGGTCCAGATACGCAGTATTTT.

This chain's CDR3 is CASSLKQGNTGELFF. CDR3 DNA: TGTGCCAGCAGCTTAAAGCAGGGAAACACCGGGGAGCTGTTTTTT. The chain recombines TRBV7-9 with TRBJ2-2; tentatively, D is TRBD1 (5 bases). Germline-derived CDR1 and CDR2 are SEHNR and FQNEAQ (reference sequence). The CDR3 totals 15 residues. Trimming cost V 2 bases and J 2 bases, with 9 bases left between them.

The V gene is TRBV7-3, the J gene TRBJ1-1; D might be TRBD1 (6 bases). This CDR3 has 14 residues. From germline, CDR1 is SGHTA and CDR2 FQGTGA. V was trimmed by 2 bases and J by 3 bases, leaving 10 bases between them. DNA for the CDR3: TGTGCCAGCAGCTTAGAACAGGGTTACACTGAAGCTTTCTTT. Encoded protein: CASSLEQGYTEAFF.

The chain uses TRBV27 and TRBJ2-1; tentative D call: TRBD2 (5 bases). CDR1 is MNHEY, CDR2 SMNVEV, per germline (reference sequence). V was pared by 3 bases and J by 4 bases, with 7 bases between. This CDR3 comprises 13 residues. CDR3 region: CASSFREYNEQFF. The CDR3 coding sequence is TGTGCCAGCAGTTTTAGGGAGTACAATGAGCAGTTCTTC.

V gene TRBV19 combines with J gene TRBJ2-1; tentative D call: TRBD1 (5 bases). The CDR3 extends over 13 amino acids. Germline V CDR1 and CDR2: LNHDA, SQIVND (reference sequence). V was cut by 3 bases and J by 4 bases, with 7 bases left in between. As DNA, the CDR3 is TGTGCCAGTAGTATGGGGCAGTACAATGAGCAGTTCTTC. Protein sequence: CASSMGQYNEQFF. Filled out from reference TRBV19 and TRBJ2-1, the complete variable domain reads DGGITQSPKYLFRKEGQNVTLSCEQNLNHDAMYWYRQDPGQGLRLIYYSQIVNDFQKGDIAEGYSVSREKKESFPLTVTSAQKNPTAFYLCASSMGQYNEQFFGPGTRLTVL.

V usage is TRBV27 and J usage is TRBJ2-3, with no clear D. Trimming pared 2 bases from V and 1 base from J, leaving 13 bases between. The germline gives CDR1 MNHEY, CDR2 SMNVEV (reference sequence). The CDR3 totals 16 residues. The CDR3 DNA sequence: TGTGCCAGCAGTTTAAACCCCATGGGCGGCACAGATACGCAGTATTTT. Its translation: CASSLNPMGGTDTQYF.

The chain uses TRBV7-9 and TRBJ2-3; D remains ambiguous. The CDR3 is 13 amino acids. The germline CDR1 and CDR2 sequences are SEHNR and FQNEAQ (reference sequence). V lost 7 bases and J 2 bases, leaving 10 bases between the germline ends. CDR3 DNA: TGTGCCAGCAAAAGGACCTCCACAGATACGCAGTATTTT. Translated, it gives CASKRTSTDTQYF.

The chain carries TRBV20-1 and TRBJ2-7; 8 bases agree with TRBD2. Germline CDR1 is DFQATT and CDR2 is SNEGSKA (reference sequence). Trimming removed 4 bases from V and 4 bases from J; junction bases left unmatched: 0. The CDR3 is 11 residues long. The CDR3 sequence is CSAIAGYEQYF. CDR3 bases: TGCAGTGCTATAGCGGGGTACGAGCAGTACTTC.

The chain employs TRBV20-1 and TRBJ2-7; possibly TRBD2 for D (6 bases). V dropped 3 bases and J dropped 4 bases, with 13 bases sitting between them. The CDR3 loop spans 13 amino acids. Germline lookup yields CDR1 DFQATT and CDR2 SNEGSKA (reference sequence). The CDR3 DNA sequence: TGCAGTGCTAGTCCGAGCGGGCGTTACGAGCAGTACTTC. Translating it yields CSASPSGRYEQYF.

The chain joins TRBV12-5 to TRBJ2-3; 7 bases line up with TRBD1. CDR3 size: 15 residues. CDR1 and CDR2 (germline): LGHNT, FRNRAP. V was clipped by 7 bases and J by 6 bases; unmatched bases: 13. The CDR3 bases are TGTGCTAGTGCCCCGGGTTGGACAGGAGGCGATACGCAGTATTTT. This codes for CASAPGWTGGDTQYF.

This chain connects TRBV7-3 to TRBJ1-2; TRBD1 agrees at 9 bases. The germline V gene encodes CDR1 SGHTA and CDR2 FQGTGA. J was trimmed by 8 bases and V by 5 bases; bases with no gene match: 9. The CDR3 runs to 14 residues. The CDR3 here is CASSPGQGRGGYTF. The CDR3 DNA reads as TGTGCCAGCAGCCCCGGACAGGGGAGAGGAGGCTACACCTTC.

The chain joins TRBV5-1 to TRBJ2-2; 13 nucleotides match TRBD2. The CDR3 length is 15 residues. Trimming took 3 bases from V and 4 from J; bases not matched to a gene: 0. Germline CDR1 reads SGHRS; CDR2 reads YFSETQ. CDR3 DNA: TGCGCCAGCAGCTGGACTAGCGGGAGCACCGGGGAGCTGTTTTTT. Translation: CASSWTSGSTGELFF.

V is TRBV12-3 or TRBV12-4 and J is TRBJ2-4, with no clear D. The CDR3 is made up of 13 amino acids. Trimming left V 2 bases short and J 9 bases short, with 11 bases between. CDR3 sequence: CASSLLGMGIQYF. CDR3 DNA sequence: TGTGCCAGCAGTTTACTGGGGATGGGCATTCAGTACTTC.

The chain joins TRBV5-1 to TRBJ2-7; maybe TRBD2 (6 bases). V dropped 3 bases and J dropped 4 bases, with 17 bases sitting between them. Germline V gene lookup returns CDR1 SGHRS and CDR2 YFSETQ. This CDR3 is 15 amino acids long. In DNA form, the CDR3 reads TGCGCCAGCAGCTCTCGGGAGCGGGCCGAGTACGAGCAGTACTTC. It translates to CASSSRERAEYEQYF.

This chain links TRBV6-5 with TRBJ2-7; D might be TRBD2 (5 bases). The V and J ends lost 5 bases and 0 bases respectively, with 14 bases between them. The CDR3 sequence is 15 residues long. The V gene's germline CDR1 is MNHEY and CDR2 SVGAGI. The CDR3 coding sequence is TGTGCCAGCAGTCCCCCCGGGGAGACCTCCTACGAGCAGTACTTC. Translating it yields CASSPPGETSYEQYF.

The rearrangement links TRBV29-1 to TRBJ1-1, with 9 bases matching TRBD1. Germline assignment: CDR1 SQVTM and CDR2 ANQGSEA. J lost 5 bases, V lost 3 bases, and 4 bases had no gene match. The CDR3 loop spans 13 amino acids. The CDR3 DNA reads TGCAGCGTTGAGGGACAGGGAGGTACTGAAGCTTTCTTT. It specifies CSVEGQGGTEAFF.

In its sample, this clone was seen once. V usage is TRBV18 and J usage is TRBJ1-1; 9 nucleotides agree with TRBD1. The germline V gene has CDR1 KGHSH and CDR2 LQKENI. The J segment lost 5 bases and the V segment lost 3 bases, leaving 10 bases of the junction unmatched. The CDR3 sequence is 16 residues long. This CDR3 reads CASSPLVTGGRTEAFF. For the CDR3, the DNA is TGTGCCAGCTCACCCCTAGTTACAGGGGGCCGGACTGAAGCTTTCTTT.

The V gene is TRBV6-6, the J gene TRBJ1-4; 8 bases agree with TRBD1. The CDR3 totals 14 residues. V shed 7 bases and J 5 bases; nucleotides not matched to a gene: 6. Germline V lookup: CDR1 MNHNY, CDR2 SVGAGI (reference sequence). Here the CDR3 DNA reads TGTGCCAGCAACAGGGGGGACGTAAATGAAAAACTGTTTTTT. Translated: CASNRGDVNEKLFF.

The chain joins TRBV3-1 (or the pseudogene TRBV3-2) to TRBJ2-4; D is unresolved. CDR3 length equals 14 residues. V was trimmed by 1 base and J by 2 bases, leaving 6 bases between them. Germline CDR1 LGHDT, CDR2 YNNKEL (reference sequence). CDR3 nucleotide sequence: TGTGCCAGCAGCCAAGCCCCGTCCAAAAACATTCAGTACTTC. Translated, it gives CASSQAPSKNIQYF.

The V gene is TRBV4-3, the J gene TRBJ1-2; the D gene is possibly TRBD1 (5 bases). The V gene lost 2 bases and the J gene lost 4 bases, with 23 bases spanning the gap. CDR1 is LGHNA and CDR2 is YSLEER in the germline V gene. The CDR3 sequence is 18 residues long. This chain's CDR3 is CASSQTHTKGWSGYGYTF. The CDR3 bases are TGCGCCAGCAGCCAAACACACACAAAGGGGTGGTCGGGCTATGGCTACACCTTC.

The chain couples TRBV4-3 to TRBJ2-5, with 8 bases matching TRBD2. Germline V CDR1 and CDR2: LGHNA, YSLEER. This CDR3 region has 16 residues. Trimming at V came to 0 bases and at J to 9 bases, leaving 12 bases not matched to a gene. DNA for the CDR3: TGCGCCAGCAGCCAAGATCCCGGGAGGGAAAGGACCCCCCAGTACTTC. Amino acids: CASSQDPGRERTPQYF.

This clone occurred a few times. The chain recombines TRBV2 with TRBJ2-3, with 8 bases lining up with TRBD2. The germline V gene encodes CDR1 SNHLY and CDR2 FYNNEI. This CDR3 is 16 amino acids long. Trimming at V came to 11 bases and at J to 4 bases, leaving 17 bases not matched to a gene. In DNA, the CDR3 is TGTGCCGCTACTTATACTAGCGGAATACTCCCAGATACGCAGTATTTT. Translation gives CAATYTSGILPDTQYF.

The chain carries TRBV6-5 and TRBJ2-3; 8 positions agree with TRBD2. Germline V gene sequence: CDR1 MNHEY, CDR2 SVGAGI. The V gene end was trimmed by 7 bases and the J gene end by 8 bases; junction bases not matched to a gene: 14. This CDR3 spans 15 amino acids. CDR3 DNA: TGTGCCAGCAAGGTTAGCGGGAACGGGGCTGGTACGCAGTATTTT. Its translation: CASKVSGNGAGTQYF.